These 27 T cell receptor beta chains were all obtained from the same sample, sequenced in a study of cytomegalovirus exposure and HLA in healthy donors. It was with 60 Vbeta and 13 Jbeta primers that the PCR ran. Method: immunoSEQ multiplex PCR; TCRdb's copy keeps in-frame clones and lacks some. The sample carries around 150,000 clones, over 75% recorded once. The sample consisted of PBMCs. Receptor source: a woman in her forties or fifties in good health and CMV-seropositive.

This clone was seen once. This chain uses TRBV29-1 with TRBJ1-3, with 7 bases matching TRBD1. V lost 3 bases, J lost 4 bases, and 3 bases stayed unmatched. Germline assignment: CDR1 SQVTM and CDR2 ANQGSEA. The CDR3 has 13 amino acids. The CDR3 DNA reads as TGCAGCGTTGACCCGGGACAGGGAAACACCATATATTTT. This translates into CSVDPGQGNTIYF.

The chain joins TRBV11-2 to TRBJ1-1; D is uncertain. Per the germline V gene, CDR1 is SGHAT and CDR2 is FQNNGV. The V end lost 6 bases, the J end lost 5 bases, and 13 bases lay between the germline ends. This CDR3 spans 13 amino acids. DNA for the CDR3: TGTGCCAGCAGTCGCCCCCCGGGGACTGAAGCTTTCTTT. This encodes CASSRPPGTEAFF.

This chain links TRBV7-2 with TRBJ1-1, with D tentatively TRBD1 (6 bases). CDR1 is SGHTA and CDR2 is FQGNSA in the germline V gene. The CDR3 extends over 13 amino acids. V shed 5 bases and J shed 7 bases, with 14 bases lying between them. The DNA of the CDR3 is TGTGCCAGCAGCCTCGACAGGAGTTATGAAGCTTTCTTT. Protein: CASSLDRSYEAFF. The variable domain in full, completed from reference TRBV7-2 and TRBJ1-1, reads GAGVSQSPSNKVTEKGKDVELRCDPISGHTALYWYRQSLGQGLEFLIYFQGNSAPDKSGLPSDRFSAERTGGSVSTLTIQRTQQEDSAVYLCASSLDRSYEAFFGQGTRLTVV.

V usage is TRBV19 and J usage is TRBJ1-6; D possibly corresponds to TRBD1 (5 bases). The germline V gene encodes CDR1 LNHDA and CDR2 SQIVND (reference sequence). The length of the CDR3 is 19 residues. V was trimmed by 0 bases and J by 0 bases, leaving 15 bases between them. DNA of the CDR3: TGTGCCAGTAGTATAGAGAGCCGACGGGGGAGCTCCTATAATTCACCCCTCCACTTT. It encodes CASSIESRRGSSYNSPLHF. The whole variable domain, filled in from reference TRBV19 and TRBJ1-6, reads DGGITQSPKYLFRKEGQNVTLSCEQNLNHDAMYWYRQDPGQGLRLIYYSQIVNDFQKGDIAEGYSVSREKKESFPLTVTSAQKNPTAFYLCASSIESRRGSSYNSPLHFGNGTRLTVT.

The J gene is TRBJ2-2, the V gene TRBV5-6; D is perhaps TRBD1 (5 bases). In germline, CDR1 is SGHDT, CDR2 YYEEEE. V lost 2 bases and J lost 2, with 10 bases in between. The CDR3 extends over 15 amino acids. The CDR3 loop is CASSFGRANTGELFF. The CDR3 region has the DNA TGTGCCAGCAGCTTCGGCAGGGCAAACACCGGGGAGCTGTTTTTT. The full variable domain, with the rest looked up from reference TRBV5-6 and TRBJ2-2, is DAGVTQSPTHLIKTRGQQVTLRCSPKSGHDTVSWYQQALGQGPQFIFQYYEEEERQRGNFPDRFSGHQFPNYSSELNVNALLLGDSALYLCASSFGRANTGELFFGEGSRLTVL.

The rearrangement uses TRBV7-6 and TRBJ2-7; 9 bases map to TRBD2. Germline V gene data show CDR1 as SGHVS and CDR2 as FNYEAQ. V shed 7 bases, J shed 1 base, and the junction held 8 bases outside the gene matches. The CDR3 sequence is 15 residues long. Here the CDR3 DNA reads TGTGCCAGCACTAAGACTAGCGGATTTTCCTACGAGCAGTACTTC. Amino acid sequence: CASTKTSGFSYEQYF.

This chain uses TRBV2 with TRBJ2-1; 8 nucleotides match TRBD2. Losses at the gene ends were 6 bases for V and 2 bases for J; bases not matched to a gene: 3. The CDR3 is made up of 14 amino acids. CDR1 SNHLY and CDR2 FYNNEI come from the germline V gene. CDR3 region: CASRGSGAYNEQFF. The CDR3 bases are TGTGCCAGCAGAGGTAGCGGGGCCTACAATGAGCAGTTCTTC.

This rearrangement joins TRBV10-3 to TRBJ1-6, with a weak D call TRBD1 (6 bases). Trimming left V 10 bases short and J 6 bases short, with 7 bases between. Germline V CDR1 and CDR2: ENHRY, SYGVKD. This CDR3 has 11 residues. CDR3 protein: CATQGNSPLHF. CDR3 nucleotides: TGTGCCACACAGGGTAATTCACCCCTCCACTTT.

J is TRBJ2-7 and V is TRBV9; weak D call: TRBD1 (6 bases). This CDR3 region has 13 residues. CDR1 SGDLS and CDR2 YYNGEE come from the germline V gene. V was cut by 0 bases and J by 9 bases, with 13 bases left in between. CDR3 coding DNA: TGTGCCAGCAGCGTAGAGGGACACAACCTGCAGTACTTC. It specifies CASSVEGHNLQYF.

The J gene is TRBJ2-6, the V gene TRBV19; no clear D gene. Germline V lookup: CDR1 LNHDA, CDR2 SQIVND (reference sequence). The CDR3 runs to 15 residues. V was shortened by 2 bases and J by 1 base, with 6 bases between the two germline ends. The DNA for the CDR3 is TGTGCCAGTAGTATATATCAGTCTGGGGCCAACGTCCTGACTTTC. Its protein product is CASSIYQSGANVLTF.

The chain joins TRBV19 to TRBJ1-5; D remains ambiguous. The CDR3 covers 15 residues. Germline CDR1 reads LNHDA; CDR2 reads SQIVND (reference sequence). V gave up 8 bases and J gave up 1 base, with 15 bases separating them. The CDR3 DNA is TGTGCCAGTCCCTCACACCCCAGGAGCAATCAGCCCCAGCATTTT. It encodes CASPSHPRSNQPQHF.

V gene TRBV9 combines with J gene TRBJ2-7; D remains unclear. The CDR3 runs to 15 residues. From germline, CDR1 is SGDLS and CDR2 YYNGEE. The V end lost 5 bases, the J end lost 3 bases, and 18 bases lay between the germline ends. DNA for the CDR3: TGTGCCAGCAGTCCCATTGACACTGGGCGCTACGAGCAGTACTTC. This gives the protein CASSPIDTGRYEQYF. The variable domain in full, completed from reference TRBV9 and TRBJ2-7, reads DSGVTQTPKHLITATGQRVTLRCSPRSGDLSVYWYQQSLDQGLQFLIQYYNGEERAKGNILERFSAQQFPDLHSELNLSSLELGDSALYFCASSPIDTGRYEQYFGPGTRLTVT.

The chain links TRBV18 to TRBJ1-5; D is unresolved. The CDR3 sequence is 13 residues long. V was clipped by 6 bases and J by 4 bases, with 10 bases between them. Germline assignment: CDR1 KGHSH and CDR2 LQKENI. CDR3 loop: CASSLGSNQPQHF. In DNA form, the CDR3 reads TGTGCCAGCTCCCTAGGCAGTAATCAGCCCCAGCATTTT.

CDR3 protein: CASSLGDQNSPLHF. The CDR3 DNA is TGTGCCAGCAGTTTAGGGGATCAGAATTCACCCCTCCACTTT. This chain connects TRBV2 to TRBJ1-6, with D possibly matching TRBD1 (5 bases). V was trimmed by 5 bases and J by 7 bases, leaving 12 bases between them. There are 14 residues in the CDR3. Per the germline V gene, CDR1 is SNHLY and CDR2 is FYNNEI.

The gene calls are TRBV7-9 and TRBJ1-2, with D hard to call. The V gene lost 4 bases and the J gene lost 1 base, with 13 bases spanning the gap. The germline CDR1 and CDR2 sequences are SEHNR and FQNEAQ (reference sequence). There are 15 residues in the CDR3. The DNA for the CDR3 is TGTGCCAGCAGCTCATTTGGGAGTTTTAACTATGGCTACACCTTC. Protein product: CASSSFGSFNYGYTF.

The V call is TRBV7-9, the J call TRBJ2-5, with a tentative D call TRBD2 (6 bases). The CDR3 has 15 amino acids. CDR1 and CDR2 from the germline V gene are SEHNR and FQNEAQ (reference sequence). Trimming pared 2 bases from V and 3 bases from J, leaving 13 bases between. CDR3 coding DNA: TGTGCCAGCAGCTTAAGGCTCCAGCGGGAAGAGACCCAGTACTTC. It yields the protein CASSLRLQREETQYF.

The chain is built from TRBV5-1 and TRBJ2-1, with 7 bases aligning to TRBD1. The J segment lost 9 bases and the V segment lost 2 bases, leaving 2 bases of the junction unmatched. The CDR3 runs 12 residues. CDR1 and CDR2 (germline): SGHRS, YFSETQ. CDR3 coding DNA: TGCGCCAGCAGCTTACAGGGGATTGAGCAGTTCTTC. It specifies CASSLQGIEQFF.

In this sample, this clone turned up a few times. The chain employs TRBV5-1 and TRBJ1-1; D is undetermined. The germline V gene has CDR1 SGHRS and CDR2 YFSETQ. Between the trimmed V and J ends, which lost 5 bases and 1 base, there was a span of 15 bases. The CDR3 consists of 15 residues. CDR3 protein: CASSNGVGTNTEAFF. In nucleotides, the CDR3 is TGCGCCAGCAGTAACGGGGTTGGTACGAACACTGAAGCTTTCTTT.

This chain links TRBV2 with TRBJ2-7; 8 positions match TRBD1. Trimming took 5 bases from V and 1 from J; bases not matched to a gene: 4. The germline V gene has CDR1 SNHLY and CDR2 FYNNEI. This CDR3 is 14 amino acids long. CDR3 sequence reads: CASSRQGISYEQYF. DNA of the CDR3: TGTGCCAGCAGTAGACAGGGGATTTCCTACGAGCAGTACTTC.

J is TRBJ2-7 and V is TRBV6-5; 10 bases line up with TRBD1. This CDR3 comprises 13 residues. The trim removed 2 bases at V and 11 bases at J, leaving 6 bases unmatched. From germline, CDR1 is MNHEY and CDR2 SVGAGI. CDR3 sequence (DNA): TGTGCCAGCAGTTACGTAGCCGGGACAGGGGAGTACTTC. It yields the protein CASSYVAGTGEYF.

This clone was seen a single time. The CDR3 nucleotides are TGTGCCAGTCGCCTTGACAGAAACAATGAGCAGTTCTTC. Protein: CASRLDRNNEQFF. This chain uses TRBV2 with TRBJ2-1, with a tentative D call TRBD1 (5 bases). The CDR3 is 13 amino acids. The V end lost 9 bases, the J end lost 5 bases, and 14 bases lay between the germline ends. The germline V gene encodes CDR1 SNHLY and CDR2 FYNNEI.

The gene calls are TRBV5-1 and TRBJ2-7, with no clear D. The CDR3 length is 14 residues. V was shortened by 4 bases and J by 6 bases, with 17 bases between the two germline ends. Germline-derived CDR1 and CDR2 are SGHRS and YFSETQ. The chain's CDR3 is CASSPTPSGGEQYF. The CDR3 nucleotides read TGCGCCAGCAGCCCAACCCCGTCCGGCGGCGAGCAGTACTTC.

This chain joins TRBV5-5 and TRBJ2-7; D is perhaps TRBD1 (7 bases). Germline lookup yields CDR1 SGHKS and CDR2 YYEKEE (reference sequence). The CDR3 is 15 residues long. Trimming took 4 bases from V and 3 from J, leaving 17 bases between them. The DNA for the CDR3 is TGTGCCAGCAGCCCCATCGGACAGGACTACTACGAGCAGTACTTC. Protein: CASSPIGQDYYEQYF.

V usage is TRBV28 and J usage is TRBJ2-7; 9 nucleotides align to TRBD1. CDR1 MDHEN and CDR2 SYDVKM come from the germline V gene. The CDR3 consists of 17 residues. Unmatched junction bases numbered 12, after V lost 5 bases and J lost 1 base. As DNA, the CDR3 is TGTGCCAGCAGTCCCAACAGGGGGCGAACGGATTCCTACGAGCAGTACTTC. It codes for CASSPNRGRTDSYEQYF.

This clone is a singleton in its sample. This chain links TRBV19 with TRBJ1-2, with D possibly being TRBD1 (5 bases). Trimming took off 7 bases at V and 3 bases at J, with 9 bases between the two ends. Per the germline V gene, CDR1 is LNHDA and CDR2 is SQIVND (reference sequence). CDR3 size: 12 residues. CDR3 in amino acids: CASTLGDYGYTF. The CDR3 nucleotides are TGTGCCAGTACCCTAGGGGACTATGGCTACACCTTC.

The rearrangement uses TRBV7-2 and TRBJ1-4; the match to TRBD1 covers 7 bases. With V trimmed by 5 bases and J by 7 bases, 10 bases remained unmatched. This CDR3 comprises 15 residues. Germline V lookup: CDR1 SGHTA, CDR2 FQGNSA. The CDR3 region is CASSIGQAEGEKLFF. CDR3 DNA sequence: TGTGCCAGCAGCATAGGACAGGCCGAGGGTGAAAAACTGTTTTTT.

This clone was found a few times. The chain has TRBV4-1 and TRBJ2-5; D not resolved. V dropped 4 bases and J dropped 2 bases, with 11 bases sitting between them. CDR1 is MGHRA and CDR2 is YSYEKL in the germline V gene. The CDR3 contains 14 residues. The CDR3 DNA reads as TGCGCCAGCAGCCCCCCAGGTAGACAAGAGACCCAGTACTTC. Amino acids: CASSPPGRQETQYF.